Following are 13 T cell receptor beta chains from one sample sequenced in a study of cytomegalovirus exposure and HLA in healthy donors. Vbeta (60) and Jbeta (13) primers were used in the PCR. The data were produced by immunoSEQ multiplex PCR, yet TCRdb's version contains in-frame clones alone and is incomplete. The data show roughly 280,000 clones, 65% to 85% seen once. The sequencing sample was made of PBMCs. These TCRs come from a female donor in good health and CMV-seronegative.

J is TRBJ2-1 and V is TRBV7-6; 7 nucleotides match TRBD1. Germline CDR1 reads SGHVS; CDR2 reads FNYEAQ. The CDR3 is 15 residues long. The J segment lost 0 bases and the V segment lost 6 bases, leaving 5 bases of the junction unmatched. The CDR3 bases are TGTGCCAGCAGTACGAGGACAGGCTCCTACAATGAGCAGTTCTTC. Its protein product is CASSTRTGSYNEQFF.

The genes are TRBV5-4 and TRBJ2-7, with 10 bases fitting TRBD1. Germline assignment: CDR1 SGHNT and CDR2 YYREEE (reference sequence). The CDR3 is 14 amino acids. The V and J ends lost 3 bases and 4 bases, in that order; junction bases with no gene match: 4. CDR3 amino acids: CASSYGQGGYEQYF. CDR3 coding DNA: TGTGCCAGCAGCTATGGACAGGGGGGGTACGAGCAGTACTTC. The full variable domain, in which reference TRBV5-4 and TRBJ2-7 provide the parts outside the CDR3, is ETGVTQSPTHLIKTRGQQVTLRCSSQSGHNTVSWYQQALGQGPQFIFQYYREEENGRGNFPPRFSGLQFPNYSSELNVNALELDDSALYLCASSYGQGGYEQYFGPGTRLTVT.

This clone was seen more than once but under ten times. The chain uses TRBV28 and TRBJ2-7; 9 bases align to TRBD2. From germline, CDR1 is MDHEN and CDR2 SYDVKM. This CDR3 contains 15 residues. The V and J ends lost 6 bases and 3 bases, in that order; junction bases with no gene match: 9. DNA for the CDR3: TGTGCCAGCAGCCCTTCGGGACTAGCATTCTACGAGCAGTACTTC. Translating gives CASSPSGLAFYEQYF.

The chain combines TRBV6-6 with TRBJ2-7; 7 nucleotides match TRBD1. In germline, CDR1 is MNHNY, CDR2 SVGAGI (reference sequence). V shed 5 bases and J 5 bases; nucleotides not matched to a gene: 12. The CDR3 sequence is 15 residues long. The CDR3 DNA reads TGTGCCAGCAGTCGGACTCCGGGACAGATCGACGAGCAGTACTTC. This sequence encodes CASSRTPGQIDEQYF.

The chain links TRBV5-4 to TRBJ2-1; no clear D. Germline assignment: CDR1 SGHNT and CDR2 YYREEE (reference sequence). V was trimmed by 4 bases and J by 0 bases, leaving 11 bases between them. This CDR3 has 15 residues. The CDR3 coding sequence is TGTGCCAGCAGCGAGGTGGTAAGCTCCTACAATGAGCAGTTCTTC. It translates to CASSEVVSSYNEQFF.

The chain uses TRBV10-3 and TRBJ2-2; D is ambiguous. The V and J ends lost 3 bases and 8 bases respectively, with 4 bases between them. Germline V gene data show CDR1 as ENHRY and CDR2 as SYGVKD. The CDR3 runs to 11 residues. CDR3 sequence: CAISDYGELFF. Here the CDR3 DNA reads TGTGCCATCAGTGATTATGGGGAGCTGTTTTTT.

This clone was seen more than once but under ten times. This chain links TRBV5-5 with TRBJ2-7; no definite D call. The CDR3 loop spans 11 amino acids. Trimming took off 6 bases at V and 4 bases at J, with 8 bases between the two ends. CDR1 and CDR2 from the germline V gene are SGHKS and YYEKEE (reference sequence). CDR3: CASTERYEQYF. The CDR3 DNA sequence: TGTGCCAGCACCGAGAGGTACGAGCAGTACTTC.

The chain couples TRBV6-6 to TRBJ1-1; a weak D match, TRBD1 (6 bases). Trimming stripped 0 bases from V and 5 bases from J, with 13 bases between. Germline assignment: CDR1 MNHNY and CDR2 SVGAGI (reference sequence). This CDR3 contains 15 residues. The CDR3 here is CASSYSIAGETEAFF. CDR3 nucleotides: TGTGCCAGCAGTTACTCGATTGCAGGGGAGACTGAAGCTTTCTTT.

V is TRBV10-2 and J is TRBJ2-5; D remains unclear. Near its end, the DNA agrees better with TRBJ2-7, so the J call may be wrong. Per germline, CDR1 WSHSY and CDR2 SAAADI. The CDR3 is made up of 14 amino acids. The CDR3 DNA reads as TGCGCCAGCAGTGAGTCGAGATTATACTACGAGCAGTACTTC. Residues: CASSESRLYYEQYF.

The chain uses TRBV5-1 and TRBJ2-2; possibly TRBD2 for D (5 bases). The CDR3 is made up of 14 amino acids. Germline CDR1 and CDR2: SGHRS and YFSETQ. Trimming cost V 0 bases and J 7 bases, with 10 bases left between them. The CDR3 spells CASSLAPGDGELFF. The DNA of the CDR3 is TGCGCCAGCAGCTTGGCCCCCGGGGACGGGGAGCTGTTTTTT.

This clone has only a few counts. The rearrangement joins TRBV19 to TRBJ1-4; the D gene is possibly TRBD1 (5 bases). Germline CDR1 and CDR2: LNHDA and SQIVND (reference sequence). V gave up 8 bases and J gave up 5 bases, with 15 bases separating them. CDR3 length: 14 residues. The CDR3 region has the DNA TGTGCCAGTTCCCGGGGGAGAGCCAATGAAAAACTGTTTTTT. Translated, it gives CASSRGRANEKLFF.

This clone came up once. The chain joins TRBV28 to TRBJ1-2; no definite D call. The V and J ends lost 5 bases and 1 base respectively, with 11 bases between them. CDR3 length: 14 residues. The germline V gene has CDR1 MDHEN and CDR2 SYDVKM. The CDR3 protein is CASSDWLGNYGYTF. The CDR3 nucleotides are TGTGCCAGCAGTGACTGGTTGGGTAACTATGGCTACACCTTC.

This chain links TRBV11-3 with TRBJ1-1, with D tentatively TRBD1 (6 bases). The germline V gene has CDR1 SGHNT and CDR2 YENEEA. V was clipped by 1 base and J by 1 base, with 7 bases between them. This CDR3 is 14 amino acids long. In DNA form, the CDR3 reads TGTGCCAGCAGCTTAGGCAGGGGGAACACTGAAGCTTTCTTT. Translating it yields CASSLGRGNTEAFF. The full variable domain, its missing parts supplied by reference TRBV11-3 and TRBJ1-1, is EAGVVQSPRYKIIEKKQPVAFWCNPISGHNTLYWYLQNLGQGPELLIRYENEEAVDDSQLPKDRFSAERLKGVDSTLKIQPAELGDSAVYLCASSLGRGNTEAFFGQGTRLTVV.